This T cell receptor (beta chain) was captured in a study of shared clonotypes between healthy human individuals. Study-wide background: There were three CD4 naive, three CD4 memory, two CD8 naive and one CD8 memory plates per donor.

Notes on the study in general: Non-shared clonotypes were found to have lower generation probabilities than the clonotypes that were shared by all four of the sorted-subset donors.

CDR3 size: 14 residues. Germline CDR1 reads MNHEY; CDR2 reads SMNVEV (reference sequence). V lost 5 bases and J lost 5; bases outside the gene matches: 8. Generated by immunoSEQ multiplex PCR, the TCRdb table keeps only in-frame clones and is missing some. Among a few million clones listed, roughly 90% were seen once. This clone was seen only once. Its cognate antigen is unknown. Sequencing was performed on naive CD4+ T cells from PBMCs. Subset described: CD45RA+ positively selected. The receptor comes from a young man in good health. Some clones in this sample may be carry-over from other donors' samples. The chain recombines TRBV27 with TRBJ1-2; 7 bases fit TRBD1. In nucleotides, the CDR3 is TGTGCCAGCAGTCCCAACAGGGGAGCGTATGGCTACACCTTC. Translating it yields CASSPNRGAYGYTF.